This note documents a single T cell receptor beta chain sequence. A much larger clone is a single base away; this may be a read error. Donors with ophthalmopathy: moderate-to-severe activity, CAS ≥3, NOSPECS ≥4, duration under 3 months. Exclusion covered patients with other autoimmune diseases or uncontrolled infections (as well as pregnancy or lactation). Serum thyroxine and TRAb, along with clinical symptoms, thyroid ultrasound and orbital computed tomography, were what diagnosis relied on. The data were obtained in a study of Graves' ophthalmopathy and Graves' hyperthyroidism. This CDR3 region has 14 residues. After removal of 6 bases from V and 9 bases from J, the junction contained 6 bases not matched to a gene. Germline assignment: CDR1 SGHAT and CDR2 FQDESV (reference sequence). RNA transcripts provided the template for amplifying TCR beta CDR3 regions. Following a first-round RT-PCR that used HTBI primers, a second-round multiplex PCR was carried out. TCRdb reanalysed the multiplex PCR reads using MiXCR and keeps one entry per CDR3 protein. The sample comprises hundreds of thousands of distinct CDR3 sequences, roughly 39% of which are singletons, and roughly 3% rests with the top ten.

The source is an adult man with Graves' ophthalmopathy. The chain recombines TRBV11-1 with TRBJ1-6, with TRBD1 matching over 9 bases. The specimen sequenced was peripheral blood. The CDR3 spells CASSWDRDGSPLHF. The CDR3 region has the DNA TGTGCCAGCAGTTGGGACAGGGACGGTTCACCCCTCCACTTT.